This T cell receptor (beta chain) was recovered during a study of ipilimumab plus nivolumab after autologous stem cell transplantation. Findings of the study overall: The authors say TCR, Treg and microbiome findings warrant further study.

Germline V CDR1 and CDR2: SGHTA, FQGNSA. The V end lost 1 base, the J end lost 4 bases, and 11 bases lay between the germline ends. CDR3 length: 15 amino acids. Concerning this clone: Its antigen is currently unknown.

TCRdb keeps only in-frame clones here, not all; method: immunoSEQ multiplex PCR. In the table there are approximately 5,000 clones, about 67% of which are singletons. The TCR sequence derives from a male donor with multiple myeloma. The chain employs TRBV7-2 and TRBJ1-5; D is possibly TRBD1 (5 bases). Sequences were derived from PBMCs, sampled in a trial of ipilimumab plus nivolumab as post-transplant consolidation. The CDR3 loop is CASSLGGRKNQPQHF. The CDR3 DNA reads as TGTGCCAGCAGCTTAGGGGGCAGGAAGAATCAGCCCCAGCATTTT.